The 10 T cell receptor beta chains presented below share a single source sample, sequenced in a study of T cell clones after liver transplantation. Measured with immunoSEQ multiplex PCR; TCRdb has only the in-frame clones, and not every one. The sample yields tens of thousands of clones, about 88% seen once. This material consisted of CD4+ T cells from blood, taken before liver transplant. The receptors derive from a human donor who received a liver transplant.

V and J are TRBV14 and TRBJ2-7; 10 nucleotides line up with TRBD2. Germline V gene lookup returns CDR1 SGHDN and CDR2 FVKESK. V lost 0 bases to trimming and J lost 7 bases; unmatched junction nucleotides: 12. This CDR3 has 17 residues. Written as DNA, the CDR3 is TGTGCCAGCAGCCAAGATTGGGCTAGCGGGAGCGTGGGGGAGCAGTACTTC. Its protein is CASSQDWASGSVGEQYF.

This chain connects TRBV5-4 to TRBJ2-5; D is unclear. Trimming took off 0 bases at V and 2 bases at J, with 8 bases between the two ends. From germline, CDR1 is SGHNT and CDR2 YYREEE (reference sequence). The CDR3 runs to 14 residues. The CDR3: CASSLGLTQETQYF. In DNA, the CDR3 is TGTGCCAGCAGCTTGGGTCTAACGCAAGAGACCCAGTACTTC.

This sequence joins TRBV5-1 and TRBJ2-2, with TRBD2 identical over 10 bases. With 8 bases clipped from V and 5 bases from J, the junction kept 6 bases outside the gene matches. CDR3 length: 14 amino acids. CDR1 is SGHRS and CDR2 is YFSETQ in the germline V gene. This chain's CDR3 is CASSSGRDTGELFF. The CDR3 nucleotides are TGCGCCAGTTCTAGCGGGAGAGATACCGGGGAGCTGTTTTTT.

The genes are TRBV5-5 and TRBJ2-3; D unresolved. The germline gives CDR1 SGHKS, CDR2 YYEKEE (reference sequence). CDR3 size: 17 residues. The V and J ends lost 4 bases and 3 bases respectively, with 21 bases between them. The CDR3 DNA reads as TGTGCCAGCAGCACCGATATACTACTACGAATTACAGATACGCAGTATTTT. Its translation is CASSTDILLRITDTQYF.

This clone was observed once. Sequence at one end of the junction differs from germline and may be a read error. The chain combines TRBV7-7 with TRBJ2-5; a possible D gene is TRBD2 (5 bases). The length of the CDR3 is 13 residues. Germline V CDR1 and CDR2: SSHAT, FNYEAQ (reference sequence). CDR3 region: CASSLGRGETQYF. The CDR3 DNA sequence: TGTGCTAGCAGCTTAGGCCGGGGTGAGACCCAGTACTTC.

Written as DNA, the CDR3 is TGTGCCAGCAGTTTCAGGGGTGGTCAGCCCCAGCATTTT. This translates into CASSFRGGQPQHF. V is TRBV28 and J is TRBJ1-5; possibly TRBD1 for D (6 bases). V dropped 3 bases and J dropped 6 bases, with 9 bases sitting between them. CDR1 MDHEN and CDR2 SYDVKM come from the germline V gene. The CDR3 runs to 13 residues.

The chain is built from TRBV13 and TRBJ2-1, with D hard to call. V was clipped by 3 bases and J by 8 bases, with 11 bases between them. The CDR3 covers 13 residues. Germline CDR1 and CDR2: PRHDT and FYEKMQ (reference sequence). CDR3 nucleotides: TGTGCCAGCAGCTTTTCCCAGTTGGATGAGCAGTTCTTC. This encodes CASSFSQLDEQFF.

This chain's CDR3 is CASSWGGTAASEAFF. CDR3 coding DNA: TGTGCCAGCAGCTGGGGGGGGACAGCGGCCTCTGAAGCTTTCTTT. The rearrangement joins TRBV5-4 to TRBJ1-1; TRBD1 agrees at 7 bases. The germline V gene encodes CDR1 SGHNT and CDR2 YYREEE (reference sequence). The CDR3 totals 15 residues. Losses at the gene ends were 3 bases for V and 6 bases for J; bases not matched to a gene: 11.

V and J are TRBV5-1 and TRBJ2-2, with 10 positions matching TRBD2. The CDR3 has 16 amino acids. The germline CDR1 and CDR2 sequences are SGHRS and YFSETQ. J gave up 0 bases and V 4 bases, and 3 bases lay outside the gene matches. The CDR3 nucleotides read TGCGCCAGCAGCCTGGGACTAGCGTCGAACACCGGGGAGCTGTTTTTT. It specifies CASSLGLASNTGELFF. The full variable domain, completed using reference TRBV5-1 and TRBJ2-2, is KAGVTQTPRYLIKTRGQQVTLSCSPISGHRSVSWYQQTPGQGLQFLFEYFSETQRNKGNFPGRFSGRQFSNSRSEMNVSTLELGDSALYLCASSLGLASNTGELFFGEGSRLTVL.

This sequence joins TRBV4-2 and TRBJ1-5; 7 bases are a match to TRBD1. V shed 0 bases, J shed 2 bases, and the junction held 7 bases outside the gene matches. The CDR3 has 17 residues. Germline V gives CDR1 LGHNA, CDR2 YNFKEQ. The CDR3 nucleotides read TGTGCCAGCAGCCAAGATGCGACAGGGAAGGGCAATCAGCCCCAGCATTTT. Protein: CASSQDATGKGNQPQHF.